This TCR beta chain was sequenced during a study of blood T cell repertoires in COVID-19 (TCRdb year 2020). A note on the overall study: The collaborator samples originated in the United States, Italy and Spain and spanned the acute and convalescent phases of COVID-19. The prospective study material was composed of cDNA or gDNA derived from T cells, B-cell-depleted T cells, or PBMCs. The dataset comprised deeply sampled blood TCRbeta repertoires from subjects exposed to, actively infected with, or recovered from COVID-19. The repertoires were released in a freely available public database meant as a resource for research on the immune response to SARS-CoV-2. The samples were drawn from the first 160 participants of the ongoing ImmuneRACE study and from some 1,300 subjects provided by 6 global collaborators. Sample metadata almost always included a de-identified subject ID, COVID-19 status, age in years and sex. HLA class I and class II types, where available, came from metadata supplied by the sample provider rather than from assay-based typing.

What the authors observed across the whole study: How much clinical and demographic metadata was included differed by source and by participant, and the metadata was provided uncurated.

Spanning cysteine to phenylalanine, the CDR3 consists of 13 amino acids. The retained sequence is limited to the CDR3, 39 bases, with the frame set at the first base. V loses 5 bases of germline sequence and J loses 2 bases, and the interval between the two ends is 10 bases. Based on the germline V gene, the CDR1 and CDR2 sequences are SGHAT and FQNNGV. TCRbeta CDR3 regions were amplified from genomic DNA by means of the immunoSEQ Assay, a bias-controlled multiplex PCR. Turning to the authors' computational methods: Within the assay, amplification of reference gene primers was used to estimate how many nucleated cells each sample contained. To quantify the absolute abundance of each unique TCRbeta CDR3 rearrangement, sequence reads were collapsed and filtered. For each sample, productive Simpson clonality was calculated as the square root of Simpson's diversity index over productive rearrangements. TCRdb obtained this table from immuneACCESS and retained in-frame rearrangements with V and J assigned. These tables miss some clones; where compared with another copy, unresolved V genes account for less than half of the shortfall, and the remainder is unexplained. For V, J and clone size, that table is used; D and trimming come from the DNA. The sample table contains 270,000 or so clones; only one count was recorded for 65% to 90% of them. The top ten clones comprise about 2.9% of the sample.

In regard to this clone: It lacks a known antigen. The input lacks base qualities; no much larger clone sits a single base away.

The collaborating institutions used their own protocols to collect whole blood in K2EDTA tubes. Collaborator samples were shipped for TCRbeta analysis as frozen whole blood, isolated PBMCs, or DNA extracted from either sample type. Recombination connected TRBV11-2 to TRBJ2-7; the D gene lacks a confident call. What was sequenced was peripheral blood. The receptor was derived from a woman aged 55-69 years with active or convalescent COVID-19. This receptor has the CDR3 CASSPPLTYEQYF. The sequenced DNA: TGTGCCAGCAGCCCACCACTGACCTACGAGCAGTACTTC.